A selection of T cell receptor beta chains follows, all from one sample in a study of graft-versus-host responses after intestinal transplantation. For these receptors, no antigen is known. Measured with immunoSEQ multiplex PCR; TCRdb has only the in-frame clones, and not every one. This table has roughly 39,000 clones, around 96% appearing once. Sequencing was performed on unstimulated CD8+ T cells sorted from spleen or lymph node cells, taken before transplant. These receptors came from a human donor who was the organ donor for an intestinal transplant. Each CDR3 is given with its conserved first and last residue.

V	CDR3
TRBV27	CASSFGQGGSYEQYF
TRBV27	CASSSAGGQPDTQYF
TRBV9	CASSVGLAGPNNYGYTF
TRBV27	CASSLSWPSGANVLTF
TRBV19	CASSIGQGTPRNPPQHF
TRBV30	CAWSITGGGTEAFF
TRBV4-3	CASSQPRLAGTNEQFF
TRBV27	CASSLGYSNQPQHF
TRBV28	CASRPSQGASEQFF
TRBV27	CASSLQENRETQYF
TRBV7-2	CASSPRNSYEQYF
TRBV4-1	CASSYSGGGTDTQYF
TRBV29-1	CSVLGLAGEETQYF
TRBV27	CASSLSVDRGYGYTF
TRBV2	CASSELQRGGQETQYF
TRBV10-2	CASSGPGELFF
TRBV29-1	CSVERGIDYGYTF
TRBV6-1	CASSDPGQGGGYTF
TRBV5-4	CASAGVITDTQYF
TRBV4-1	CASSQVGLAWNTEAFF
TRBV2	CASSETGTETIYEQYF
TRBV6-1	CASPGTGPPYEQFF
TRBV6-5	CASSLSGGERGTQYF
TRBV7-6	CASSLSPPKATGELFF
TRBV7-9	CASSATGTGDHEQFF
TRBV5-1	CASSPDGWEQYF
TRBV5-1	CASSPTGMPTNYGYTF
TRBV5-4	CASSTPGQRDNTEAFF
TRBV4-1	CASSQVTGGALNEQFF
TRBV4-3	CASSQGPGETYEQYF
TRBV27	CASSLSGQGVKDEQYF
TRBV28	CASSLQGAYANVYGYTF
TRBV5-4	CASSPWASGGNEQFF
TRBV9	CASSADTPGGELFF
TRBV9	CASSVGGGAYNEQFF
TRBV21-1	CASSKVNGEVASAFF
TRBV28	CASGPLDEKLFF
TRBV9	CASSGRDNYEQYF
TRBV7-2	CASSLRGRDYERTEAFF
TRBV5-1	CASSLGVGVNKNTGELFF
TRBV27	CASSWGQSDTEAFF
TRBV10-1	CASSEFPGGSYNEQFF
TRBV11-2	CASSPGVEPELRHYEQYF
TRBV27	CASSLSGWQGGTDTQYF
TRBV19	CASSILLRGGLGDTQYF
TRBV27	CASRLALNTEAFF
TRBV10-2	CASSAFGGGDGYTF
TRBV5-1	CASSFGSLYEQFF
TRBV2	CASSENTEAFF